This T cell receptor (beta chain) was sequenced for a study of blood T cell repertoires in COVID-19. Whole-study context: Nucleic acid was either cDNA or gDNA, and it came from T cells, B-cell-depleted T cells, or PBMCs.

A single count supports this clone. Germline lookup yields CDR1 MDHEN and CDR2 SYDVKM. The CDR3 is 13 amino acids. The ends lost 6 bases at V and 9 bases at J; junction bases unmatched: 8. The assay was immunoSEQ multiplex PCR, and TCRdb's table has in-frame clones only and misses some. The data show under 75,000 clones, around 90% seen once. V usage is TRBV28 and J usage is TRBJ1-2, with 9 positions matching TRBD1. The receptor comes from a man aged 55 to 69 with active COVID-19. Sequencing input: peripheral blood. The CDR3 reads CASRYPGTGSYTF. In DNA, the CDR3 is TGTGCCAGCAGATATCCCGGGACAGGGAGCTACACCTTC.